The 16 T cell receptor beta chains presented below share a single source sample, sequenced in a study of CD8 T cells in Susac syndrome. Random hexamers primed reverse transcription of roughly 0.45 to 1 ug RNA. One entry per CDR3 protein results from TCRdb running MiXCR on the immunoSEQ multiplex PCR reads. Of about 140,000 distinct CDR3 sequences in the sample, approximately 96% are singletons; the top ten hold over 0.09%. Specimen: CD4+ T cells from PBMCs. The receptors originated from a human donor with multiple sclerosis.

This sequence joins TRBV3-1 and TRBJ2-7; 8 bases are a match to TRBD2. Looked up from germline, CDR1 is LGHDT and CDR2 is YNNKEL (reference sequence). Losses at the gene ends were 2 bases for V and 3 bases for J; bases not matched to a gene: 6. The CDR3 consists of 15 residues. The CDR3 sequence is CASSQTSGSHYEQYF. CDR3 coding DNA: TGTGCCAGCAGCCAAACTAGCGGAAGTCACTACGAGCAGTACTTC.

V usage is TRBV29-1 and J usage is TRBJ2-2; D is ambiguous. The CDR3 spans 12 residues. The V end was cut by 5 bases, the J end by 2 bases, with 6 bases between. The germline gives CDR1 SQVTM, CDR2 ANQGSEA. The CDR3 region is CSVIDNTGELFF. In DNA, the CDR3 is TGCAGCGTTATAGATAACACCGGGGAGCTGTTTTTT.

The chain is built from TRBV24-1 and TRBJ1-2; D is unclear. The CDR3 has 14 residues. CDR1 is KGHDR, CDR2 SFDVKD, per germline. Trimming removed 2 bases at V and 0 bases at J, with 6 bases between. As DNA, the CDR3 is TGTGCCACCAGTGATTCGGCAGCTAACTATGGCTACACCTTC. Translated: CATSDSAANYGYTF.

V usage is TRBV28 and J usage is TRBJ1-5; no clear D gene. Germline V gene sequence: CDR1 MDHEN, CDR2 SYDVKM. V lost 8 bases and J 1 base, leaving 6 bases between the germline ends. The CDR3 is 12 residues long. CDR3: CASEESNQPQHF. DNA for the CDR3: TGTGCCAGCGAAGAAAGCAATCAGCCCCAGCATTTT.

The rearrangement links TRBV7-2 to TRBJ2-6; 10 bases match TRBD2. Germline V CDR1 and CDR2: SGHTA, FQGNSA. The CDR3 is 18 residues long. The trim removed 6 bases at V and 2 bases at J, leaving 10 bases unmatched. CDR3 DNA: TGTGCCAGCAGTCGTAACAGCGGGGGGGCCGCTGGGGCCAACGTCCTGACTTTC. This codes for CASSRNSGGAAGANVLTF.

This chain joins TRBV20-1 and TRBJ2-1, with TRBD1 identical over 10 bases. This CDR3 has 14 amino acids. Trimming cost V 1 base and J 8 bases; bases outside gene matches: 5. Germline CDR1 DFQATT, CDR2 SNEGSKA (reference sequence). The CDR3 loop reads CSARGDRGLDEQFF. The CDR3 nucleotides are TGCAGTGCTAGAGGCGACAGGGGGCTCGATGAGCAGTTCTTC.

The CDR3 loop is CSAPAGNYEQYF. CDR3 coding DNA: TGCAGTGCCCCGGCCGGGAACTACGAGCAGTACTTC. This rearrangement joins TRBV20-1 to TRBJ2-7, with D perhaps matching TRBD2 (5 bases). Trimming stripped 6 bases from V and 3 bases from J, with 12 bases between. This CDR3 has 12 amino acids. Per the germline V gene, CDR1 is DFQATT and CDR2 is SNEGSKA (reference sequence).

On this clonotype itself: Mismatch with germline at one junction end may stem from a read error. The chain combines TRBV7-7 with TRBJ2-1, with 7 nucleotides matching TRBD1. The germline V gene has CDR1 SSHAT and CDR2 FNYEAQ (reference sequence). The CDR3 extends over 15 amino acids. The CDR3 region is CASSHTDRPVNEQFF. In DNA, the CDR3 is TGTGCTAGCAGCCACACGGACAGGCCCGTCAATGAGCAGTTCTTC.

V usage is TRBV9 and J usage is TRBJ1-2; 9 bases line up with TRBD1. Germline V gene sequence: CDR1 SGDLS, CDR2 YYNGEE. J gave up 8 bases and V 3 bases, and 8 bases lay outside the gene matches. The CDR3 consists of 14 residues. CDR3 sequence: CASSDAGTGRGYTF. CDR3 bases: TGTGCCAGCAGCGACGCCGGGACAGGGAGGGGCTACACCTTC.

The chain uses TRBV20-1 and TRBJ2-7, with TRBD2 matching 11 bases. The CDR3 has 18 amino acids. V lost 0 bases and J lost 0; bases outside the gene matches: 10. The germline CDR1 and CDR2 sequences are DFQATT and SNEGSKA (reference sequence). Here the CDR3 reads CSARDGTSGRLSSYEQYF. The CDR3 DNA reads as TGCAGTGCTAGAGATGGGACTAGCGGCAGGCTAAGCTCCTACGAGCAGTACTTC.

The genes are TRBV27 and TRBJ2-7; TRBD2 matches at 11 bases. CDR1 is MNHEY, CDR2 SMNVEV, per germline (reference sequence). Trimming at V came to 0 bases and at J to 3 bases, leaving 10 bases not matched to a gene. The CDR3 is made up of 18 amino acids. The CDR3 sequence is CASSLSRGSSGRSYEQYF. The CDR3 bases are TGTGCCAGCAGTTTATCGCGGGGATCTAGCGGGAGGAGCTACGAGCAGTACTTC.

This clonotype has just one count. The V call is TRBV13, the J call TRBJ2-1; D gene unclear. Germline V gene lookup returns CDR1 PRHDT and CDR2 FYEKMQ (reference sequence). The CDR3 loop spans 12 amino acids. The germline V and J ends were trimmed by 2 bases and 3 bases, with 2 bases remaining between them. The CDR3 sequence is CASSLLYNEQFF. CDR3 in DNA: TGTGCCAGCAGCTTACTCTACAATGAGCAGTTCTTC.

The chain couples TRBV29-1 to TRBJ2-6; tentative D call: TRBD1 (5 bases). Germline values: CDR1 SQVTM, CDR2 ANQGSEA. The CDR3 contains 13 residues. The germline V and J ends were trimmed by 4 bases and 7 bases, with 11 bases remaining between them. The CDR3 region has the DNA TGCAGCGTTGGGCAGGGTGGCGCCAACGTCCTGACTTTC. Its translation is CSVGQGGANVLTF. The entire variable domain, with the rest obtained from reference TRBV29-1 and TRBJ2-6, is as follows: SAVISQKPSRDICQRGTSLTIQCQVDSQVTMMFWYRQQPGQSLTLIATANQGSEATYESGFVIDKFPISRPNLTFSTLTVSNMSPEDSSIYLCSVGQGGANVLTFGAGSRLTVL.

V and J are TRBV27 and TRBJ2-7; TRBD2 matches at 8 bases. V lost 3 bases to trimming and J lost 3 bases; unmatched junction nucleotides: 7. CDR1 and CDR2 from the germline V gene are MNHEY and SMNVEV (reference sequence). The CDR3 is made up of 15 amino acids. For the CDR3, the DNA is TGTGCCAGCAGTTTCTATAGCGGGGAAGTCTACGAGCAGTACTTC. Amino acid sequence: CASSFYSGEVYEQYF.

V usage is TRBV29-1 and J usage is TRBJ2-5; the D gene is possibly TRBD2 (6 bases). CDR1 and CDR2 (germline): SQVTM, ANQGSEA. The ends were cut back, 6 bases at V and 5 bases at J, with 16 bases in the middle. This CDR3 has 13 residues. The CDR3 protein is CSVAGRTTETQYF. CDR3 coding DNA: TGCAGCGTCGCGGGACGGACTACGGAGACCCAGTACTTC.

The chain carries TRBV29-1 and TRBJ2-1, with 9 positions matching TRBD1. The CDR3 loop spans 13 amino acids. Per the germline V gene, CDR1 is SQVTM and CDR2 is ANQGSEA. V gave up 7 bases and J gave up 0 bases; unmatched junction bases: 1. The CDR3 sequence is CSGTGVSYNEQFF. Written as DNA, the CDR3 is TGCAGCGGGACAGGGGTCTCCTACAATGAGCAGTTCTTC.